This T cell receptor beta chain was identified during a study of T-cell reconstitution after alpha-beta-depleted transplantation in children. Study conclusions and caveats: Surviving thymic progenitors and recipient T cells were the source of high TCRbeta diversity at day 60 in some patients. Several hundred expanded graft clones reportedly were the source of alpha-beta T cells about two months after transplant. The authors attributed T-cell counts and diversity one year after transplant mostly to newly produced T cells.

Turning to this clonotype: Its matching antigen is unknown.

Unmatched junction bases numbered 16, after V lost 3 bases and J lost 9 bases. The CDR3 spans 17 residues. A library of TCRbeta sequences, prepared with unique molecular identifiers, was generated. TCRdb fed the PCR reads into MiXCR, producing one record per CDR3 protein. The table lists about 870,000 distinct CDR3 sequences, around 15% of them singletons. This sequence originates from a male patient aged 10 to 17 who had a stem cell transplant for acute lymphoblastic leukemia, so the T cells may come from the graft donor. Sequencing used PBMCs, mostly from graft donor cells, obtained 360 days after TCRalphabeta/CD19-depleted stem cell transplant. The chain links TRBV12-3 or TRBV12-4 to TRBJ2-2; 7 bases match TRBD2. The CDR3 DNA sequence: TGTGCCAGCAGTTTCGAGCTGTGGACTAGGTCTCCCCGGGAGCTGTTTTTT. Translation gives CASSFELWTRSPRELFF.